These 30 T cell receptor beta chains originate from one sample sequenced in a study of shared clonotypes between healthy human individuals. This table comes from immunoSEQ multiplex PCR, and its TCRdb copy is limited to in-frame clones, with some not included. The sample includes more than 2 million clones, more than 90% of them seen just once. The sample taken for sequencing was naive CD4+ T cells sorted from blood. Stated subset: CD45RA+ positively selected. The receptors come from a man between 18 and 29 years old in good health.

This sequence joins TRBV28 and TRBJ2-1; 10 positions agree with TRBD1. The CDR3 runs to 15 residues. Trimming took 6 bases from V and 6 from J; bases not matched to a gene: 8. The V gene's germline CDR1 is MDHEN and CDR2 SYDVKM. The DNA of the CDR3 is TGTGCCAGCAGCGGGAGACAGGGGGCAAGCAATGAGCAGTTCTTC. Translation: CASSGRQGASNEQFF. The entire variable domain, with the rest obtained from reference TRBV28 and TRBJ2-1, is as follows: DVKVTQSSRYLVKRTGEKVFLECVQDMDHENMFWYRQDPGLGLRLIYFSYDVKMKEKGDIPEGYSVSREKKERFSLILESASTNQTSMYLCASSGRQGASNEQFFGPGTRLTVL.

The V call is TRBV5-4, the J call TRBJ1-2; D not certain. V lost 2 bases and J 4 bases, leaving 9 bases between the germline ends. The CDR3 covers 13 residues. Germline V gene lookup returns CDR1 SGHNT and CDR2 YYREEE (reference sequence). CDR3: CASSLTTLYGYTF. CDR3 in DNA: TGTGCCAGCAGCTTAACAACCCTCTATGGCTACACCTTC.

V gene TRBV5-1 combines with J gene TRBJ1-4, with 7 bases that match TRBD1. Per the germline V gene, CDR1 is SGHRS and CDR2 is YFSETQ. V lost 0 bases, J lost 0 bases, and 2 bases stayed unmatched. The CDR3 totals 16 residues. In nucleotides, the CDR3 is TGCGCCAGCAGCTTGGACGGGACAGCAACTAATGAAAAACTGTTTTTT. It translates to CASSLDGTATNEKLFF. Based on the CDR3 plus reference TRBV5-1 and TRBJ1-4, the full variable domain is KAGVTQTPRYLIKTRGQQVTLSCSPISGHRSVSWYQQTPGQGLQFLFEYFSETQRNKGNFPGRFSGRQFSNSRSEMNVSTLELGDSALYLCASSLDGTATNEKLFFGSGTQLSVL.

CDR3 region: CASSSGGSSSYNEQFF. The CDR3 nucleotides are TGTGCCAGCAGTTCAGGGGGCTCCAGCTCCTACAATGAGCAGTTCTTC. V is TRBV5-4 and J is TRBJ2-1, with TRBD1 identical over 8 bases. Trimming cost V 5 bases and J 0 bases; bases outside gene matches: 7. Germline V gene data show CDR1 as SGHNT and CDR2 as YYREEE (reference sequence). CDR3 length equals 16 residues.

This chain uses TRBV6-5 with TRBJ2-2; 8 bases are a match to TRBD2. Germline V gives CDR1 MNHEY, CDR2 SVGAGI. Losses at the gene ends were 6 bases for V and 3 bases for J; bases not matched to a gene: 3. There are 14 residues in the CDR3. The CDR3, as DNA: TGTGCCAGCAGCGAACTAGCGGACACCGGGGAGCTGTTTTTT. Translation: CASSELADTGELFF.

In DNA form, the CDR3 reads TGTGCCAGCGACGACAGGGACGTCTCCTACGAGCAGTACTTC. This encodes CASDDRDVSYEQYF. The rearrangement joins TRBV6-6 to TRBJ2-7; 7 nucleotides align to TRBD1. Trimming at V came to 8 bases and at J to 0 bases, leaving 7 bases not matched to a gene. Germline V gene lookup returns CDR1 MNHNY and CDR2 SVGAGI (reference sequence). The CDR3 covers 14 residues.

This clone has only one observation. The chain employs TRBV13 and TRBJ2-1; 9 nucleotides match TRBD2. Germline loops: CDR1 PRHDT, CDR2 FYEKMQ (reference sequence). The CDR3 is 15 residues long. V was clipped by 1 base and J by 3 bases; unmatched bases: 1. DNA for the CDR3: TGTGCCAGCAGCTTAGATAGCGGGGGCTACAATGAGCAGTTCTTC. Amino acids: CASSLDSGGYNEQFF.

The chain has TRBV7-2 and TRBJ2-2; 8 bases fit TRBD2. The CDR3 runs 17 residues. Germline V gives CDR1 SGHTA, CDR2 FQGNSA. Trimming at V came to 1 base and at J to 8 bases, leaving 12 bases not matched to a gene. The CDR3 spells CASSLEPVISGKGELFF. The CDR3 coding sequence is TGTGCCAGCAGCTTAGAACCGGTGATTAGCGGGAAAGGGGAGCTGTTTTTT.

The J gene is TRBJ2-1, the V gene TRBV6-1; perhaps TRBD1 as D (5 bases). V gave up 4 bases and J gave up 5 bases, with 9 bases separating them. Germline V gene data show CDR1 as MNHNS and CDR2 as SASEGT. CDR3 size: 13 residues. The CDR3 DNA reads TGTGCCAGCAGTGGGACAAGGGACAATGAGCAGTTCTTC. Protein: CASSGTRDNEQFF.

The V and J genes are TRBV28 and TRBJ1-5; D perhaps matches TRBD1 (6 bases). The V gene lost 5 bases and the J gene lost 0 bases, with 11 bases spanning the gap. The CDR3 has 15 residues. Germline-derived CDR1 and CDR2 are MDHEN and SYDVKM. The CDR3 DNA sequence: TGTGCCAGCAGTGTACAGGGATATAGCAATCAGCCCCAGCATTTT. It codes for CASSVQGYSNQPQHF.

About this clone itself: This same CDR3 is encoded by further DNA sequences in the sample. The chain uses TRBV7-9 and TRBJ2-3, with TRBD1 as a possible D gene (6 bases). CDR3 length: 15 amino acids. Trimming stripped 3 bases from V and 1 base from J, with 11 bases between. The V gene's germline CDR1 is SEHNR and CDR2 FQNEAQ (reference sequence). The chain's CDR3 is CASSFQQGGTDTQYF. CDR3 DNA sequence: TGTGCCAGCAGCTTTCAACAGGGAGGCACAGATACGCAGTATTTT.

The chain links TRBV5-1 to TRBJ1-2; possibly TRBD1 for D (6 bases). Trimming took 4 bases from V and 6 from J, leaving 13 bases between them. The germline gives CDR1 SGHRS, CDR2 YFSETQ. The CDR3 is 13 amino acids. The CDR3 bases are TGCGCCAGCAGCCTGGGCGACAGGCATGGCTACACCTTC. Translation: CASSLGDRHGYTF.

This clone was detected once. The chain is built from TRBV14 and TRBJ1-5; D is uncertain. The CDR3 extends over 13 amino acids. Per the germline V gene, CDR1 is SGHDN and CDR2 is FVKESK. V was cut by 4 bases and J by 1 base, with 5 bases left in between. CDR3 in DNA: TGTGCCAGCAGCCGGCACAGCAATCAGCCCCAGCATTTT. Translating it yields CASSRHSNQPQHF.

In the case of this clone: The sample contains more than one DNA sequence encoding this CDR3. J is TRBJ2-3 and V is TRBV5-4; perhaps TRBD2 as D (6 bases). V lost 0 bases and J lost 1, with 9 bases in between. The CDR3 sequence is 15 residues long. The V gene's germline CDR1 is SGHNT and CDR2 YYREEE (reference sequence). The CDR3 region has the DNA TGTGCCAGCAGCTTGGGGGGGGTTGGCACAGATACGCAGTATTTT. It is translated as CASSLGGVGTDTQYF.

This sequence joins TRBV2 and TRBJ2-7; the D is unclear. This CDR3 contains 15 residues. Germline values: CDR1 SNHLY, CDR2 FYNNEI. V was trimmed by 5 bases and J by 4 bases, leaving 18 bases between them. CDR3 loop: CASSTLQDLRYEQYF. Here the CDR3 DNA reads TGTGCCAGCAGTACCCTTCAGGATCTCAGGTACGAGCAGTACTTC. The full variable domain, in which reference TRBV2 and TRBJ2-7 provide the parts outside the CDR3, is EPEVTQTPSHQVTQMGQEVILRCVPISNHLYFYWYRQILGQKVEFLVSFYNNEISEKSEIFDDQFSVERPDGSNFTLKIRSTKLEDSAMYFCASSTLQDLRYEQYFGPGTRLTVT.

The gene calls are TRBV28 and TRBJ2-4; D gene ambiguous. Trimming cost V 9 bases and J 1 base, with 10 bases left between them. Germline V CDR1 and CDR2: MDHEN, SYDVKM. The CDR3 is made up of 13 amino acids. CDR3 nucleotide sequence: TGTGCCAGACCCAAGGTGGCCAAAAACATTCAGTACTTC. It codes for CARPKVAKNIQYF.

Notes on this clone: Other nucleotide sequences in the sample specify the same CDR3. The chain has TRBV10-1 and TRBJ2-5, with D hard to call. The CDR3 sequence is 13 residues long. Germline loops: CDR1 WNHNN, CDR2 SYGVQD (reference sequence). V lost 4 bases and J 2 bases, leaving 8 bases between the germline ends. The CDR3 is CASSGSVQETQYF. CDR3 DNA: TGCGCCAGCAGTGGGTCAGTGCAAGAGACCCAGTACTTC.

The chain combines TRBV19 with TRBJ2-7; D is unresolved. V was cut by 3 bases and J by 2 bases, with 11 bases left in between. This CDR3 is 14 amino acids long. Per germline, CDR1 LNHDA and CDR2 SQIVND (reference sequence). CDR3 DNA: TGTGCCAGTAGTATCGGGTCGTCGGCCTACGAGCAGTACTTC. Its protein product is CASSIGSSAYEQYF.

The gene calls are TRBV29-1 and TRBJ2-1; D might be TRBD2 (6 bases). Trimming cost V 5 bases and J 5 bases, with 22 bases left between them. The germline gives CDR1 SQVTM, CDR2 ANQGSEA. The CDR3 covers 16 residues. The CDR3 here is CSVHSDYGGLNNEQFF. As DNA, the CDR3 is TGCAGCGTTCACTCAGACTATGGGGGACTTAACAATGAGCAGTTCTTC.

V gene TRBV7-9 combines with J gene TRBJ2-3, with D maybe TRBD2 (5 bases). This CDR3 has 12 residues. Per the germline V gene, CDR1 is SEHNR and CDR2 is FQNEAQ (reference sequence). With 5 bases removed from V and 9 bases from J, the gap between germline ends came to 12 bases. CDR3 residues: CASSDRGLTQYF. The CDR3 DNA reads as TGTGCCAGCAGCGACCGGGGATTGACGCAGTATTTT.

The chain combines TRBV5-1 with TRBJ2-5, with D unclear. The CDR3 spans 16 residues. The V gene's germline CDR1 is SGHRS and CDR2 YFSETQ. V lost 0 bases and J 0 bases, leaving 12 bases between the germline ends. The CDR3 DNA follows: TGCGCCAGCAGCTTGGCCGGCCTTAGGGACCAAGAGACCCAGTACTTC. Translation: CASSLAGLRDQETQYF.

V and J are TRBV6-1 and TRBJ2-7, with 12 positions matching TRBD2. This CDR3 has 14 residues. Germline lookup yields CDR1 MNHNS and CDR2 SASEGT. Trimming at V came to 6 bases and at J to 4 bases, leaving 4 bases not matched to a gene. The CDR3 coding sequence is TGTGCCAGCAGATGGACTAGCGGGGTGTACGAGCAGTACTTC. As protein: CASRWTSGVYEQYF.

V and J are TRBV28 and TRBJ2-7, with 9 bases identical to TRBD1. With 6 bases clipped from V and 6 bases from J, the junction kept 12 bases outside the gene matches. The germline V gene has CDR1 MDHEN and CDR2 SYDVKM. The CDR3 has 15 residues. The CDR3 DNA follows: TGTGCCAGCAGCCTACCGGGACAGGGTTCGTCCGAGCAGTACTTC. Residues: CASSLPGQGSSEQYF.

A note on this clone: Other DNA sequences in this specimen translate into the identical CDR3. CDR3 loop: CASSPSRVGELFF. The CDR3 nucleotides read TGTGCCAGCTCACCAAGTCGTGTCGGGGAGCTGTTTTTT. The rearrangement uses TRBV18 and TRBJ2-2; D gene unclear. CDR1 and CDR2 (germline): KGHSH, LQKENI. The CDR3 runs 13 residues. The germline V and J ends were trimmed by 2 bases and 7 bases, with 8 bases remaining between them.

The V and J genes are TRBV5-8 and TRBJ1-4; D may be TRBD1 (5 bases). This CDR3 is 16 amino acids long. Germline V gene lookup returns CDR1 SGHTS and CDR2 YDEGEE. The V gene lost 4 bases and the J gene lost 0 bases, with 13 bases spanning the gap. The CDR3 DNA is TGTGCCAGCAGCGGGGGACGGTCGGCAACTAATGAAAAACTGTTTTTT. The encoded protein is CASSGGRSATNEKLFF.

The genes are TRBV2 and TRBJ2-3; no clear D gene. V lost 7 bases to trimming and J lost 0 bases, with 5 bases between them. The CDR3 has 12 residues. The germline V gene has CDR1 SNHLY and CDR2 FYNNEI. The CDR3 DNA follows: TGTGCCAGCACCCTAAGCACAGATACGCAGTATTTT. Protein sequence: CASTLSTDTQYF. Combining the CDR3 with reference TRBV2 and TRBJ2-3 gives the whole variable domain EPEVTQTPSHQVTQMGQEVILRCVPISNHLYFYWYRQILGQKVEFLVSFYNNEISEKSEIFDDQFSVERPDGSNFTLKIRSTKLEDSAMYFCASTLSTDTQYFGPGTRLTVL.

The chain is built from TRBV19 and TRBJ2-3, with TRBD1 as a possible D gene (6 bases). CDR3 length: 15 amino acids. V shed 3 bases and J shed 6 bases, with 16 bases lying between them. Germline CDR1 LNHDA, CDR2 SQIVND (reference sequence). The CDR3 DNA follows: TGTGCCAGTAGTATCCAGGGGAGCCGGTTGGATACGCAGTATTTT. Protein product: CASSIQGSRLDTQYF.

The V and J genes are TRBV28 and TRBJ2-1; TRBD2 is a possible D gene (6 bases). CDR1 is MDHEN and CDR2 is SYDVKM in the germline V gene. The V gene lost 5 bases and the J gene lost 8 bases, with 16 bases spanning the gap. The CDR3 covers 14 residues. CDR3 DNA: TGTGCCAGCAGTCGGGACTCCATAGGGGATGAGCAGTTCTTC. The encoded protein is CASSRDSIGDEQFF.

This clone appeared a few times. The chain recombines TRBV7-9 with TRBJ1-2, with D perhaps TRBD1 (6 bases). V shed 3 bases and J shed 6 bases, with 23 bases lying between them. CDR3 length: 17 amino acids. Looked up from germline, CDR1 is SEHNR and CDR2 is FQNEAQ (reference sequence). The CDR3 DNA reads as TGTGCCAGCAGCTTCGAGCGGAACAGGGCTTATAGTAATGGCTACACCTTC. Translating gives CASSFERNRAYSNGYTF.

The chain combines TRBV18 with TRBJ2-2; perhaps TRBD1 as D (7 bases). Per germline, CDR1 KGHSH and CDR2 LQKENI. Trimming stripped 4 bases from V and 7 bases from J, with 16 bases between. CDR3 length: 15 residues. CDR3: CASSRAGQQYGELFF. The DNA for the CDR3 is TGTGCCAGCTCACGGGCGGGACAGCAGTACGGGGAGCTGTTTTTT.